This passage covers 25 T cell receptor beta chains from one sample sequenced in a study of T cells expressing NK-cell markers. No DNA is given; TCRdb re-called the 5' RACE reads and lists each CDR3 protein once. Recorded for this sample: about 370,000 distinct CDR3 sequences. What was sequenced was blood T cells: a sorted CD56 or NKG2C T cell subset, CD4+ or CD8+ T cells, or bulk PBMC T cells (not recorded which). The receptors stem from a woman aged 50 to 60 in good health.

The chain is built from TRBV29-1 and TRBJ1-1. The CDR3 is 13 amino acids. Germline V CDR1 and CDR2: SQVTM, ANQGSEA. The CDR3 spells CSFEGGTSTEAFF.

The chain is built from TRBV5-1 and TRBJ2-7. The CDR3 is 14 amino acids. Germline CDR1 is SGHRS and CDR2 is YFSETQ. This CDR3 reads CASSSVQGPYEQYF.

V is TRBV10-3 and J is TRBJ2-5; checking the TCRdb D call of TRBD1 is not possible without DNA. The length of the CDR3 is 17 residues. Germline V CDR1 and CDR2: ENHRY, SYGVKD. CDR3 sequence: CAISATGPREYQETQYF.

The rearrangement uses TRBV5-1 and TRBJ2-1; TCRdb calls TRBD2, which cannot be checked without DNA. The CDR3 spans 19 residues. The germline V gene encodes CDR1 SGHRS and CDR2 YFSETQ. CDR3: CASSSPASGRTLTYNEQFF.

The CDR3 reads CASRAGTRLTDTQYF. The V and J genes are TRBV13 and TRBJ2-3; without DNA, the TCRdb call of TRBD2 cannot be checked. Germline lookup yields CDR1 PRHDT and CDR2 FYEKMQ (reference sequence). The CDR3 contains 15 residues.

The chain uses TRBV6-5 and TRBJ1-2; TCRdb picks TRBD1, but there is no DNA to check that call. The CDR3 totals 14 residues. Germline CDR1 is MNHEY and CDR2 is SVGAGI. CDR3 sequence reads: CASSYGGLSNGYTF.

Here the CDR3 reads CASSLLALQETQYF. The chain combines TRBV11-2 with TRBJ2-5; TCRdb picks TRBD2, but there is no DNA to check that call. The CDR3 runs 14 residues. Looked up from germline, CDR1 is SGHAT and CDR2 is FQNNGV.

The V and J genes are TRBV9 and TRBJ2-7; TCRdb designates TRBD1, a call that cannot be tested without DNA. This CDR3 is 15 amino acids long. Germline loops: CDR1 SGDLS, CDR2 YYNGEE. CDR3 residues: CASSVGGRGIVEQYF.

This chain's CDR3 is CASSPRGFSYNEQFF. This chain links TRBV27 with TRBJ2-1; the D gene TCRdb calls, TRBD2, cannot be checked with no DNA. Per germline, CDR1 MNHEY and CDR2 SMNVEV (reference sequence). The CDR3 length is 15 residues.

The chain recombines TRBV20-1 with TRBJ2-1; TCRdb selects TRBD2, and the lack of DNA leaves this call unchecked. The CDR3 is 12 residues long. Germline CDR1 and CDR2: DFQATT and SNEGSKA (reference sequence). The CDR3 protein is CSTSGSRNEQFF.

The chain combines TRBV29-1 with TRBJ2-7; TCRdb gives TRBD2 as the D gene, but with no DNA this cannot be confirmed. Germline CDR1 SQVTM, CDR2 ANQGSEA. CDR3 length equals 14 residues. The chain's CDR3 is CSAGTGTSGYEQYF.

The CDR3 protein is CASTGTSNEQFF. This chain connects TRBV27 to TRBJ2-1; TCRdb returns TRBD2, unconfirmable since there is no DNA. Germline CDR1 and CDR2: MNHEY and SMNVEV (reference sequence). This CDR3 spans 12 amino acids.

Here the CDR3 reads CASSPDNIYGYTF. V gene TRBV11-1 combines with J gene TRBJ1-2. Germline lookup yields CDR1 SGHAT and CDR2 FQDESV (reference sequence). This CDR3 has 13 residues.

The CDR3 reads CASSPPGQEEQYF. The V gene is TRBV12-3 or TRBV12-4, the J gene TRBJ2-7; TCRdb indicates TRBD1, and absent DNA this call remains unverified. This CDR3 spans 13 amino acids.

The chain joins TRBV12-3 or TRBV12-4 to TRBJ2-5; TCRdb's assignment of TRBD1 cannot be checked, as there is no DNA. The CDR3 contains 17 residues. The CDR3: CASSSILDLQGKKTQYF.

The chain recombines TRBV3-1 with TRBJ2-7. The CDR3 runs 14 residues. The germline V gene has CDR1 LGHDT and CDR2 YNNKEL (reference sequence). CDR3 loop: CASSQRRLSYEQYF.

The chain combines TRBV7-2 with TRBJ2-1. Germline-derived CDR1 and CDR2 are SGHTA and FQGNSA. The CDR3 totals 14 residues. The CDR3 protein is CASSLGIVVNEQFF.

This chain connects TRBV6-5 to TRBJ2-1. Germline assignment: CDR1 MNHEY and CDR2 SVGAGI. The CDR3 consists of 14 residues. The CDR3 sequence: CASSYTDSYNEQFF.

This rearrangement joins TRBV11-2 to TRBJ2-1; without DNA, the TCRdb call of TRBD1 cannot be checked. Germline CDR1 and CDR2: SGHAT and FQNNGV. The CDR3 spans 19 residues. Here the CDR3 reads CASSLAFPPRDRKYNEQFF.

The chain joins TRBV20-1 to TRBJ1-1; TCRdb proposes TRBD1, but this gene call is untestable without DNA. The length of the CDR3 is 14 residues. Per the germline V gene, CDR1 is DFQATT and CDR2 is SNEGSKA (reference sequence). CDR3 sequence reads: CSALTGGMNTEAFF.

This rearrangement joins TRBV11-2 to TRBJ2-3. Germline loops: CDR1 SGHAT, CDR2 FQNNGV. CDR3 length equals 14 residues. The CDR3 is CASSLDRRADTQYF.

This sequence joins TRBV20-1 and TRBJ1-2. Germline V gives CDR1 DFQATT, CDR2 SNEGSKA (reference sequence). The CDR3 runs 15 residues. CDR3 protein: CSARDREIGNYGYTF.

The V gene is TRBV15, the J gene TRBJ2-1. CDR3 length: 14 amino acids. Germline CDR1 LNHNV, CDR2 YYDKDF (reference sequence). The CDR3 sequence: CATGLLASYNEQFF.

This rearrangement joins TRBV14 to TRBJ2-3. This CDR3 spans 11 amino acids. Germline assignment: CDR1 SGHDN and CDR2 FVKESK. The CDR3 spells CASSLWDTQYF.

The chain carries TRBV12-3 or TRBV12-4 and TRBJ2-1; TCRdb designates TRBD1, a call that cannot be tested without DNA. The CDR3 is 15 amino acids. CDR3 amino acids: CASSLAGGVDNEQFF.